Listed below are T cell receptor beta chains from one sample, sequenced in a study of T cell responses to AZD1222 COVID-19 vaccine. The data were produced by immunoSEQ multiplex PCR, yet TCRdb's version contains in-frame clones alone and is incomplete. The table includes about 130,000 clones, approximately 93% detected once. The sequenced sample was peripheral blood, obtained on day 0 of AZD1222 vaccination. Source of these receptors: an adult in good health. Both conserved end residues are part of each CDR3. Fields, in order: V gene, J gene, D gene, clone size, CDR3 protein, CDR3 DNA. The D gene is left open where the match is weak. Not all rows give a size; the values are once, few, many and, for expanded clones, a class.

V: TRBV19
J: TRBJ1-2
D: TRBD1
size: .
CDR3: CASSIDRAGGRSGYTF
DNA: TGTGCCAGTAGTATAGATCGGGCAGGGGGCAGGAGTGGCTACACCTTC

V: TRBV19
J: TRBJ2-3
D: TRBD1
size: .
CDR3: CASSSLGLRTGGGTDTQYF
DNA: TGTGCCAGTAGTAGCTTGGGACTACGGACAGGGGGTGGCACAGATACGCAGTATTTT

V: TRBV6-2/TRBV6-3
J: TRBJ1-1
D: .
size: .
CDR3: CASSTLRDSAFF
DNA: TGTGCCAGCAGCACGCTCCGGGACTCGGCTTTCTTT

V: TRBV15
J: TRBJ2-3
D: .
size: .
CDR3: CATSRDRGPADTQYF
DNA: TGTGCCACCAGCAGAGATCGGGGGCCGGCAGATACGCAGTATTTT

V: TRBV2
J: TRBJ1-2
D: TRBD1
size: .
CDR3: CASRDRGGMGGYTF
DNA: TGTGCCAGCAGGGACAGGGGGGGAATGGGTGGCTACACCTTC

V: TRBV15
J: TRBJ1-2
D: .
size: .
CDR3: CATSRGGAVREPYGYTF
DNA: TGTGCCACCAGCAGAGGAGGGGCGGTGAGGGAACCCTATGGCTACACCTTC

V: TRBV19
J: TRBJ2-1
D: .
size: .
CDR3: CASSIGSGAYNEQFF
DNA: TGTGCCAGTAGTATAGGTAGCGGAGCCTACAATGAGCAGTTCTTC

V: TRBV29-1
J: TRBJ2-1
D: .
size: .
CDR3: CSGVHNEQFF
DNA: TGCAGCGGTGTACACAATGAGCAGTTCTTC

V: TRBV7-8
J: TRBJ2-2
D: .
size: .
CDR3: CASSLQGARGTGELFF
DNA: TGTGCCAGCAGCTTACAAGGGGCGCGGGGCACCGGGGAGCTGTTTTTT

V: TRBV6-1
J: TRBJ1-2
D: .
size: .
CDR3: CASSEVGDYGYTF
DNA: TGTGCCAGCAGTGAGGTGGGGGACTATGGCTACACCTTC

V: TRBV11-3
J: TRBJ2-7
D: .
size: .
CDR3: CASSLDRVAEQYF
DNA: TGTGCCAGCAGCTTAGACAGGGTAGCCGAGCAGTACTTC

V: TRBV5-6
J: TRBJ2-7
D: TRBD2
size: .
CDR3: CASSLKSAGEYF
DNA: TGTGCCAGCAGCTTGAAGTCGGCGGGAGAGTACTTC

V: TRBV5-4
J: TRBJ2-2
D: .
size: .
CDR3: CASSFSMGELFF
DNA: TGTGCCAGCAGCTTCTCCATGGGGGAGCTGTTTTTT

V: TRBV3-1/TRBV3-2
J: TRBJ1-4
D: TRBD1
size: .
CDR3: CASSPDRDGDRVF
DNA: TGTGCCAGCAGCCCGGACAGGGACGGGGATAGAGTTTTT

V: TRBV3-1/TRBV3-2
J: TRBJ1-2
D: .
size: .
CDR3: CASSHNGPGGYTF
DNA: TGTGCCAGCAGCCATAACGGCCCGGGGGGCTACACCTTC

V: TRBV7-9
J: TRBJ1-1
D: .
size: .
CDR3: CAPRYLNTEAFF
DNA: TGTGCGCCTCGGTACCTGAACACTGAAGCTTTCTTT

V: TRBV7-9
J: TRBJ1-4
D: .
size: .
CDR3: CASSLDKGRNREKLFF
DNA: TGTGCCAGCAGCTTAGACAAAGGACGTAATAGGGAAAAACTGTTTTTT

V: TRBV28
J: TRBJ1-5
D: TRBD1
size: .
CDR3: CASWTGEANQPQHF
DNA: TGTGCCAGCTGGACAGGGGAAGCCAATCAGCCCCAGCATTTT

V: TRBV11-2
J: TRBJ2-4
D: TRBD2
size: .
CDR3: CASSFSTSGELAKNIQYF
DNA: TGTGCCAGCAGCTTTTCGACTAGCGGGGAACTAGCCAAAAACATTCAGTACTTC

V: TRBV5-4
J: TRBJ1-1
D: TRBD1
size: .
CDR3: CASSWDRANTEAFF
DNA: TGTGCCAGCAGCTGGGACAGGGCGAACACTGAAGCTTTCTTT

V: TRBV9
J: TRBJ2-1
D: TRBD2
size: .
CDR3: CASSVGLDNEQFF
DNA: TGTGCCAGCAGCGTGGGACTAGACAATGAGCAGTTCTTC

V: TRBV29-1
J: TRBJ2-3
D: .
size: .
CDR3: CSLLGGSTDTQYF
DNA: TGCAGCCTCCTAGGGGGGAGCACAGATACGCAGTATTTT

V: TRBV11-2
J: TRBJ2-2
D: TRBD1
size: .
CDR3: CASSQGARNTGELFF
DNA: TGTGCCAGCTCCCAGGGGGCGCGGAACACCGGGGAGCTGTTTTTT

V: TRBV10-3
J: TRBJ2-1
D: .
size: .
CDR3: CAISDSRTKGQFF
DNA: TGTGCCATCAGTGATTCAAGGACGAAAGGGCAGTTCTTC

V: TRBV6-2/TRBV6-3
J: TRBJ2-2
D: TRBD1
size: .
CDR3: CASSSGTGRTADTGELFF
DNA: TGTGCCAGCAGTTCCGGGACAGGGAGAACCGCTGACACCGGGGAGCTGTTTTTT

V: TRBV9
J: TRBJ2-7
D: .
size: .
CDR3: CASSPLLGAYEQYF
DNA: TGTGCCAGCAGCCCCCTCCTCGGGGCCTACGAGCAGTACTTC

V: TRBV7-2
J: TRBJ2-1
D: .
size: .
CDR3: CASSLLGTEQFF
DNA: TGTGCCAGCAGCTTATTGGGGACAGAGCAGTTCTTC

V: TRBV19
J: TRBJ1-5
D: .
size: .
CDR3: CASSNPRGGNQPQHF
DNA: TGTGCCAGTAGTAACCCCAGGGGAGGCAATCAGCCCCAGCATTTT

V: TRBV9
J: TRBJ2-7
D: TRBD2
size: .
CDR3: CASSAGTSGFYEQYF
DNA: TGTGCCAGCAGCGCCGGGACTAGCGGATTCTACGAGCAGTACTTC

V: TRBV4-2
J: TRBJ1-3
D: .
size: .
CDR3: CASSQVLGNTIYF
DNA: TGTGCCAGCAGCCAAGTCCTCGGAAACACCATATATTTT

V: TRBV19
J: TRBJ1-2
D: .
size: .
CDR3: CASSISGTSSLNYGYTF
DNA: TGTGCCAGTAGTATTTCCGGGACGTCCTCCCTAAACTATGGCTACACCTTC

V: TRBV19
J: TRBJ1-6
D: .
size: .
CDR3: CASSIIDSPLHF
DNA: TGTGCCAGTAGTATAATCGATTCACCCCTCCACTTT

V: TRBV7-2
J: TRBJ2-3
D: TRBD1
size: .
CDR3: CASSLEVWDRDTDTQYF
DNA: TGTGCCAGCAGCTTAGAGGTCTGGGACAGGGACACAGATACGCAGTATTTT

V: TRBV11-2
J: TRBJ2-5
D: TRBD2
size: few
CDR3: CASRSPGSGSETQYF
DNA: TGTGCCAGCAGGTCTCCGGGTAGCGGGAGCGAGACCCAGTACTTC

V: TRBV6-4
J: TRBJ2-1
D: TRBD2
size: .
CDR3: CASSESGRASYNEQFF
DNA: TGTGCCAGCAGTGAGAGCGGGAGGGCCTCCTACAATGAGCAGTTCTTC

V: TRBV27
J: TRBJ1-5
D: .
size: .
CDR3: CASSHSNQPQHF
DNA: TGTGCCAGCAGCCATAGCAATCAGCCCCAGCATTTT

V: TRBV7-9
J: TRBJ2-1
D: .
size: .
CDR3: CASSPSTGSSSYNEQFF
DNA: TGTGCCAGCAGCCCGTCTACGGGGTCCAGCTCCTACAATGAGCAGTTCTTC